The clone carrying this T cell receptor beta chain was detected only a few times. This sample is part of a study of T cells in Graves' hyperthyroidism and ophthalmopathy. Looking at the study overall: It was at initial diagnosis, before any treatment, that peripheral blood was collected.

Diagnosis of hyperthyroidism was new in patients aged 18 to 65, and its duration was under 2 months. RNA transcripts gave rise to amplified TCR beta CDR3 regions. The HTBI primer set drove a first-round RT-PCR of the TCR CDR3. TCRdb called the multiplex PCR reads again in MiXCR, with one record for every CDR3 protein. Among some 440,000 distinct CDR3 sequences, around 16% were seen once, and the ten largest hold around an eighth. Germline V gene data show CDR1 as MNHEY and CDR2 as SVGEGT. Deletions cut 7 bases from V and 2 bases from J, with 11 bases between. CDR3 size: 14 residues. The origin of this receptor is a woman between 18 and 30 years old with Graves' hyperthyroidism. Sequenced input: blood. The V call is TRBV6-2 or TRBV6-3, the J call TRBJ2-2, with D possibly being TRBD1 or TRBD2 (5 bases each). As DNA, the CDR3 is TGTGCCAGCAAGGAGAGGGGCAACACCGGGGAGCTGTTTTTT. Protein: CASKERGNTGELFF.